This TCR beta chain came from a study of blood T cell repertoires in COVID-19. The protocol was immunoSEQ multiplex PCR, while the TCRdb copy is restricted to in-frame clones and leaves out a portion. The sample shows 25,000 to 30,000 clones, roughly 88% of them seen only once. Sequenced: peripheral blood. The clonotype comes from a human donor in a cohort sampled during active COVID-19.

CDR3 in amino acids: CASSQGTGGTGELFF. The CDR3 region has the DNA TGCGCCAGCAGCCAAGGGACAGGGGGGACCGGGGAGCTGTTTTTT. This chain uses TRBV4-3 with TRBJ2-2; TRBD1 matches at 10 bases. The junction had 1 base not matched to a gene; V was cut back by 1 base and J by 5 bases. The germline V gene has CDR1 LGHNA and CDR2 YSLEER. CDR3 length: 15 amino acids.